This TCR beta chain was documented in a study of graft-versus-host responses after intestinal transplantation. Study background: Anti-thymocyte globulin was used for induction in all recipients, who then took tacrolimus and steroids for 3 to 4 years.

Generated by immunoSEQ multiplex PCR, the TCRdb table keeps only in-frame clones and is missing some. The table includes more than 95,000 clones, around nine tenths detected once. This CDR3 spans 12 amino acids. V gave up 0 bases and J gave up 7 bases, with 7 bases separating them. Germline-derived CDR1 and CDR2 are SGDLS and YYNGEE. Findings and caveats of the study: Recipient marrow contained GvH clones, some of which appeared first in ileum or blood. Peak circulating GvH clone levels were associated with early post-transplant HvG declines.

Regarding this clone: As yet, its antigen is unknown.

The sequence came from a human donor who received an intestinal transplant. The chain uses TRBV9 and TRBJ2-5; TRBD1 is a possible D gene (5 bases). The specimen was unstimulated CD4+ T cells sorted from spleen or lymph node cells, collected before intestinal transplant. CDR3 residues: CASSVDQGTQYF. The CDR3 nucleotides read TGTGCCAGCAGCGTAGATCAGGGGACCCAGTACTTC.